These T cell receptor beta chains were read from a single sample in a study of Ad26.COV2.S vaccination and SARS-CoV-2 variants. Libraries were prepared by immunoSEQ multiplex PCR; TCRdb keeps only in-frame clonotypes and omits some of them. The table shows 350,000 to 400,000 clones, with 80% to 90% occurring only once. The sequencing used peripheral blood, collected in a trial of Ad26.COV2.S vaccine versus placebo. Receptor source: a person aged 18-60 years who received the Ad26.COV2.S COVID-19 vaccine or a placebo. Each CDR3 is given with its conserved first and last residue. The D gene is left open where the match is weak. Not every row has a clone size; where given, it reads once, few, many or a size class.

>TRBJ2-2|NA|NA|TRBV18
CASSPLSTEELFF
TGTGCCAGCTCACCACTCTCCACCGAGGAGCTGTTTTTT
>TRBJ2-3|few|TRBD2|TRBV7-9
CASSSLGLARASSTDTQYF
TGTGCCAGCAGCTCCTTAGGACTAGCGAGGGCCTCTAGCACAGATACGCAGTATTTT
>TRBJ1-1|NA|NA|TRBV25-1
CASSRPGGEGTEAFF
TGTGCCAGCAGTAGACCCGGGGGAGAAGGCACTGAAGCTTTCTTT
>TRBJ2-1|NA|TRBD2|TRBV30
CAWDGRGGSVSNEQFF
TGTGCCTGGGACGGGCGGGGGGGCTCAGTTAGCAATGAGCAGTTCTTC
>TRBJ1-1|NA|TRBD1|TRBV19
CASSIVPGQGESEAFF
TGTGCCAGTAGTATAGTCCCGGGACAGGGTGAGTCTGAAGCTTTCTTT
>TRBJ2-3|few|TRBD1|TRBV7-8
CASSSRQGVRTDTQYF
TGTGCCAGCAGCTCACGACAGGGGGTGAGGACAGATACGCAGTATTTT
>TRBJ2-1|NA|NA|TRBV10-2
CASRGGLGNEQFF
TGCGCCAGCAGGGGGGGGCTGGGCAATGAGCAGTTCTTC
>TRBJ1-6|few|NA|TRBV4-3
CASSQAPPGAGTPLHF
TGCGCCAGCAGCCAAGCACCCCCGGGGGCGGGAACACCCCTCCACTTT
>TRBJ2-7|NA|NA|TRBV3-1/TRBV3-2
CASSQEGQDNEQYF
TGTGCCAGCAGCCAAGAGGGGCAGGATAACGAGCAGTACTTC
>TRBJ1-3|NA|TRBD1|TRBV11-2
CASSRDRGPRGNTIYF
TGTGCCAGCAGCCGGGACAGGGGACCGCGGGGAAACACCATATATTTT
>TRBJ1-5|NA|NA|TRBV6-2/TRBV6-3
CASSNSVGNQPQHF
TGTGCCAGCAGTAATAGCGTGGGCAATCAGCCCCAGCATTTT
>TRBJ2-3|once|NA|TRBV5-1
CASSQLADTQYF
TGCGCCAGCAGCCAATTAGCAGATACGCAGTATTTT
>TRBJ2-1|NA|NA|TRBV7-7
CASSSGPGNRNEQFF
TGTGCTAGCAGCTCGGGACCGGGCAATCGGAATGAGCAGTTCTTC
>TRBJ2-7|NA|NA|TRBV6-5
CASNQDPGHSYEQYF
TGTGCCAGCAACCAGGACCCGGGACACTCCTACGAGCAGTACTTC
>TRBJ1-4|once|TRBD1|TRBV5-4
CASSYNTGTGEETNEKLFF
TGTGCCAGCAGCTATAATACCGGGACAGGGGAGGAAACTAATGAAAAACTGTTTTTT
>TRBJ1-1|NA|TRBD1|TRBV6-5
CASSQQGDTEAFF
TGTGCCAGCAGTCAACAGGGGGACACTGAAGCTTTCTTT
>TRBJ2-2|NA|TRBD2|TRBV2
CASSRAVVGAGRNTGELFF
TGTGCCAGCAGTCGCGCGGTGGTGGGAGCGGGGAGGAACACCGGGGAGCTGTTTTTT
>TRBJ1-2|NA|TRBD1|TRBV7-8
CASSSSTGYYGYTF
TGTGCCAGCAGCTCCTCGACAGGGTACTATGGCTACACCTTC
>TRBJ2-7|NA|NA|TRBV6-5
CASSDSTLYEQYF
TGTGCCAGCAGTGACTCGACTCTCTACGAGCAGTACTTC
>TRBJ1-4|NA|NA|TRBV6-5
CASGRATNEKLFF
TGTGCCAGCGGCAGGGCAACTAATGAAAAACTGTTTTTT
>TRBJ2-7|NA|TRBD1|TRBV12-3/TRBV12-4
CASSPNRDREYF
TGTGCCAGCAGTCCCAACCGGGACAGGGAGTACTTC
>TRBJ2-3|NA|TRBD1|TRBV7-9
CASSASTGMGPDTQYF
TGTGCCAGCAGCGCCTCGACAGGGATGGGTCCGGATACGCAGTATTTT
>TRBJ2-1|NA|TRBD2|TRBV6-2/TRBV6-3
CASSYERGAPSVEFF
TGTGCCAGCAGTTACGAGCGGGGGGCTCCCAGTGTGGAGTTCTTC
>TRBJ1-2|NA|NA|TRBV5-6
CASSPLGGSGYTF
TGTGCCAGCAGCCCCCTTGGGGGCAGTGGCTACACCTTC
>TRBJ2-7|NA|NA|TRBV19
CASSRTARSYEQYF
TGTGCCAGTAGCAGGACAGCGCGTTCCTACGAGCAGTACTTC
>TRBJ2-7|NA|NA|TRBV15
CATSRDRALGPAGEQYF
TGTGCCACCAGCAGAGACCGGGCACTAGGCCCTGCGGGGGAGCAGTACTTC
>TRBJ2-2|NA|TRBD2|TRBV5-4
CASSFFSGGENTGELFF
TGTGCCAGCAGCTTTTTTAGCGGGGGGGAGAACACCGGGGAGCTGTTTTTT
>TRBJ1-5|NA|NA|TRBV19
CASSIEMSWGIKPQHF
TGTGCCAGTAGTATAGAGATGTCCTGGGGAATCAAGCCCCAGCATTTT
>TRBJ1-2|NA|TRBD1|TRBV4-2
CASSLYRDRNRYDGYTF
TGTGCCAGCAGCCTGTACCGGGACAGAAATAGATACGATGGCTACACCTTC
>TRBJ1-1|NA|NA|TRBV6-5
CASSPSPGEGEAFF
TGTGCCAGCAGTCCCTCTCCGGGGGAGGGTGAAGCTTTCTTT
>TRBJ1-1|once|NA|TRBV11-2
CASSLVAGLGNTEAFF
TGTGCCAGCAGCTTAGTAGCGGGACTCGGGAACACTGAAGCTTTCTTT
>TRBJ2-7|NA|NA|TRBV7-2
CASSTGRLFYEQYF
TGTGCCAGCAGTACCGGACGGCTCTTTTACGAGCAGTACTTC
>TRBJ1-2|few|TRBD1|TRBV2
CARATGVDGYTF
TGTGCCAGAGCGACAGGGGTAGATGGCTACACCTTC
>TRBJ2-5|NA|TRBD2|TRBV10-3
CAISDGTSGEETQYF
TGTGCCATCAGTGATGGGACTAGCGGGGAAGAGACCCAGTACTTC
>TRBJ2-1|NA|TRBD1|TRBV7-9
CASSPTGGVYNEQFF
TGTGCCAGCAGCCCGACAGGGGGGGTTTACAATGAGCAGTTCTTC
>TRBJ1-6|few|NA|TRBV10-3
CAISESVRISPLHF
TGTGCCATCAGTGAGTCGGTCAGGATTTCACCCCTCCACTTT
>TRBJ1-2|NA|TRBD1|TRBV7-2
CASTKGFGQGAPGYTF
TGTGCCAGCACCAAAGGGTTCGGACAGGGGGCGCCTGGCTACACCTTC
>TRBJ2-1|NA|NA|TRBV11-2
CASSPVAAISVNEQFF
TGTGCCAGCAGCCCGGTAGCCGCTATCTCTGTCAATGAGCAGTTCTTC
>TRBJ2-7|NA|NA|TRBV18
CASSPNPYEQYF
TGTGCCAGCTCACCCAACCCCTACGAGCAGTACTTC
>TRBJ2-3|once|TRBD2|TRBV19
CASSMGLAGEDTQYF
TGTGCCAGTAGTATGGGACTAGCGGGGGAGGATACGCAGTATTTT
>TRBJ1-1|NA|NA|TRBV6-6
CASEGNTEAFF
TGTGCCAGCGAGGGCAACACTGAAGCTTTCTTT
>TRBJ2-1|NA|NA|TRBV7-7
CASSPLGGRSYNEQFF
TGTGCTAGCAGCCCCCTCGGTGGGCGCTCCTACAATGAGCAGTTCTTC
>TRBJ2-2|NA|NA|TRBV10-2
CASSETGTSDTGELFF
TGCGCCAGCAGTGAGACCGGGACAAGTGACACCGGGGAGCTGTTTTTT
>TRBJ1-1|NA|NA|TRBV5-6
CASSPGVVNTEAFF
TGTGCCAGCAGCCCAGGGGTGGTAAACACTGAAGCTTTCTTT
>TRBJ2-5|NA|NA|TRBV5-1
CASSLEGGLRQETQYF
TGCGCCAGCAGCCTGGAGGGGGGCCTGCGGCAAGAGACCCAGTACTTC
>TRBJ2-5|NA|TRBD1|TRBV5-6
CASSSYRGRIVETQYF
TGTGCCAGCAGCAGCTACAGGGGGCGCATTGTAGAGACCCAGTACTTC
>TRBJ1-6|NA|NA|TRBV24-1
CATGLGRLNSPLHF
TGTGCCACTGGGCTTGGCCGCTTAAATTCACCCCTCCACTTT
>TRBJ1-1|few|TRBD1|TRBV5-4
CASRFDRGAEAFF
TGTGCCAGCAGATTTGACAGGGGGGCCGAAGCTTTCTTT
>TRBJ2-7|once|NA|TRBV7-9
CASSPRVGYEQYF
TGTGCCAGCAGCCCTCGAGTGGGATACGAGCAGTACTTC
>TRBJ1-6|NA|NA|TRBV29-1
CSVQQGYNSPLHF
TGCAGCGTCCAACAGGGATACAATTCACCCCTCCACTTT
>TRBJ1-6|NA|NA|TRBV6-5
CASTLTDNSPLHF
TGTGCCAGCACCTTGACGGATAATTCACCCCTCCACTTT
>TRBJ2-2|NA|NA|TRBV6-6
CASTTRQVNTGELFF
TGTGCCAGCACCACTAGACAGGTGAACACCGGGGAGCTGTTTTTT
>TRBJ2-7|NA|NA|TRBV27
CASSFLPGSYEQYF
TGTGCCAGCAGTTTTTTGCCTGGCTCCTACGAGCAGTACTTC
>TRBJ1-2|NA|NA|TRBV6-5
CASSQSRVGGYTF
TGTGCCAGCAGCCAGTCCAGGGTTGGCGGCTACACCTTC
>TRBJ2-7|NA|NA|TRBV12-5
CASGARDRAYEQYF
TGTGCTAGTGGTGCCCGGGACCGAGCCTACGAGCAGTACTTC